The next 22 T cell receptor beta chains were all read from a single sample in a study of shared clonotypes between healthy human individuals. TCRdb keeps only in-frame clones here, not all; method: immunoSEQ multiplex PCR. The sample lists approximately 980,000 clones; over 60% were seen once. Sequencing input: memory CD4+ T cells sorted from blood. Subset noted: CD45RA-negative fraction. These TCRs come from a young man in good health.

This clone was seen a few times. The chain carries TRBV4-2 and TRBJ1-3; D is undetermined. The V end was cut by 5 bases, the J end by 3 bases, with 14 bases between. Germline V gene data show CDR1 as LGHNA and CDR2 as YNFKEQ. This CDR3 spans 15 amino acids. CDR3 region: CASSYNANLGNTIYF. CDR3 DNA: TGTGCCAGCAGCTATAACGCAAATCTTGGAAACACCATATATTTT.

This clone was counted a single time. The CDR3: CASSDEYEQYF. CDR3 sequence (DNA): TGTGCCAGCAGTGACGAATACGAGCAGTACTTC. V is TRBV6-1 and J is TRBJ2-7; D not certain. Germline CDR1 reads MNHNS; CDR2 reads SASEGT. CDR3 length: 11 amino acids. V lost 3 bases to trimming and J lost 4 bases, with 4 bases between them.

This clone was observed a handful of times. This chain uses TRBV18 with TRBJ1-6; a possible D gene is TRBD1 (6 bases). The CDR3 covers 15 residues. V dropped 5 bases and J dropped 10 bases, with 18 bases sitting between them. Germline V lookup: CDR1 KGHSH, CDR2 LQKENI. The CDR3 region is CASSTYRERDSPLHF. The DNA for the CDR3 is TGTGCCAGCTCAACGTACAGGGAGCGCGACTCACCCCTCCACTTT.

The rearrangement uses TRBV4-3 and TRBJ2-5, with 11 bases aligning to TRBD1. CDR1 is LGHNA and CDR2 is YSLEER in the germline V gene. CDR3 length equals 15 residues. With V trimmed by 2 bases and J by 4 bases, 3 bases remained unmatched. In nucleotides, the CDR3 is TGCGCCAGCAGCCAATCAGGGACAGGGGGAGAGACCCAGTACTTC. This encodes CASSQSGTGGETQYF.

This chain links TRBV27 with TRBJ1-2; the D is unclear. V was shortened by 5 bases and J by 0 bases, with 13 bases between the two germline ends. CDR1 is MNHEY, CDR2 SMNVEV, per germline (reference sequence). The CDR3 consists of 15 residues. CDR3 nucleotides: TGTGCCAGCAGTCGATACAGAGCAGCTAACTATGGCTACACCTTC. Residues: CASSRYRAANYGYTF.

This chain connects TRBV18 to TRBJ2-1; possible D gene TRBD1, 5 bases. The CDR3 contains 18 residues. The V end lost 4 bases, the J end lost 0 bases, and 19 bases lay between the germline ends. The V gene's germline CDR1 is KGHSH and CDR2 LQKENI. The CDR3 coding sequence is TGTGCCAGCTCACTCCTAGATGCAGGGCCAAGCTCCTACAATGAGCAGTTCTTC. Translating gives CASSLLDAGPSSYNEQFF.

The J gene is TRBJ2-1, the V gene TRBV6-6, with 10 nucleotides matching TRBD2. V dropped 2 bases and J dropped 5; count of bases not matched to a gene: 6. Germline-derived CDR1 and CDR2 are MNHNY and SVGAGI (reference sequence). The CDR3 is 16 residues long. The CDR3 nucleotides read TGTGCCAGCAGTTACAATCCTAGCGGGAGCGACAATGAGCAGTTCTTC. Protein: CASSYNPSGSDNEQFF.

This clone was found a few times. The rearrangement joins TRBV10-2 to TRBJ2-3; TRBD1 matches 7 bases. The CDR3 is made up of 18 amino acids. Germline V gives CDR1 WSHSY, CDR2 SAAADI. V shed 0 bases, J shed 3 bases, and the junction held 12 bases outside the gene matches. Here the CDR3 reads CASSESYRNRGRTDTQYF. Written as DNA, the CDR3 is TGCGCCAGCAGTGAGTCGTACAGAAACAGGGGTAGGACAGATACGCAGTATTTT.

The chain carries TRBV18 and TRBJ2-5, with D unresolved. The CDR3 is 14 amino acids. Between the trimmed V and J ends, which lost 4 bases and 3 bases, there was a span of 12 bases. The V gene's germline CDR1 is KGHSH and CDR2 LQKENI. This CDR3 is CASSRSGQKETQYF. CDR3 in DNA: TGTGCCAGCTCACGCTCCGGGCAGAAAGAGACCCAGTACTTC. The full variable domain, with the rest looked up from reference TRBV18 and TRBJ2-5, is NAGVMQNPRHLVRRRGQEARLRCSPMKGHSHVYWYRQLPEEGLKFMVYLQKENIIDESGMPKERFSAEFPKEGPSILRIQQVVRGDSAAYFCASSRSGQKETQYFGPGTRLLVL.

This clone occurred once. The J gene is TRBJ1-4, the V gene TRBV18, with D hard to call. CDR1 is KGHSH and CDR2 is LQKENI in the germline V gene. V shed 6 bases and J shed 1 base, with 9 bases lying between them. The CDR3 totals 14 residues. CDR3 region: CASSPGRTNEKLFF. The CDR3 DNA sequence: TGTGCCAGCTCGCCCGGGAGAACTAATGAAAAACTGTTTTTT.

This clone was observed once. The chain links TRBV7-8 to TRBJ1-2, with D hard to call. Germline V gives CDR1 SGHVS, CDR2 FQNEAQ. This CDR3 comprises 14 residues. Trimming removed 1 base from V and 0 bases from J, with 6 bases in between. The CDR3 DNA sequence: TGTGCCAGCAGCTTAGACAGATCTAACTATGGCTACACCTTC. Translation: CASSLDRSNYGYTF.

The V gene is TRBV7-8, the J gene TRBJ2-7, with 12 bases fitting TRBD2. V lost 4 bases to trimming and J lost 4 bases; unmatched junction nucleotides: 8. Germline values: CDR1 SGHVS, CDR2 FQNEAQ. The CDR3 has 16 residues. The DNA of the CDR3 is TGTGCCAGCAGCTCTCAGACTAGCGGGAGAGCTTACGAGCAGTACTTC. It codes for CASSSQTSGRAYEQYF. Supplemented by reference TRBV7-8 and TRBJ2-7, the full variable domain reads GAGVSQSPRYKVAKRGQDVALRCDPISGHVSLFWYQQALGQGPEFLTYFQNEAQLDKSGLPSDRFFAERPEGSVSTLKIQRTQQEDSAVYLCASSSQTSGRAYEQYFGPGTRLTVT.

The DNA of the CDR3 is TGTGCCAGCAGCTTCACCGACAGGGGTAATGAGCAGTTCTTC. Translating gives CASSFTDRGNEQFF. The rearrangement joins TRBV7-9 to TRBJ2-1; TRBD1 matches 8 bases. The CDR3 has 14 residues. V dropped 3 bases and J dropped 7; count of bases not matched to a gene: 5. In germline, CDR1 is SEHNR, CDR2 FQNEAQ (reference sequence).

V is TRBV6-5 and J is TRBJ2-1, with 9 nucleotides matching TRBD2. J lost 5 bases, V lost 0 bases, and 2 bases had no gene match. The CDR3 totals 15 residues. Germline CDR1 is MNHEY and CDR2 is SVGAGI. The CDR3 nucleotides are TGTGCCAGCAGTTACTCGGGACTAGCTCACAATGAGCAGTTCTTC. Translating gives CASSYSGLAHNEQFF.

CDR3 nucleotides: TGTGCCAGCAGTGCTCAACCTAGCGGGAGCGGCGAGACCCAGTACTTC. Residues: CASSAQPSGSGETQYF. The genes are TRBV6-1 and TRBJ2-5; 10 bases map to TRBD2. This CDR3 has 16 residues. Looked up from germline, CDR1 is MNHNS and CDR2 is SASEGT. Trimming cost V 4 bases and J 5 bases; bases outside gene matches: 10.

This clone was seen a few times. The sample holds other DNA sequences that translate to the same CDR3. In DNA, the CDR3 is TGTGCCAGCAGTGAATCGGGAAGCAATCAGCCCCAGCATTTT. This gives the protein CASSESGSNQPQHF. The gene calls are TRBV6-1 and TRBJ1-5; no clear D gene. V lost 2 bases and J lost 1, with 6 bases in between. Germline V lookup: CDR1 MNHNS, CDR2 SASEGT. The CDR3 contains 14 residues.

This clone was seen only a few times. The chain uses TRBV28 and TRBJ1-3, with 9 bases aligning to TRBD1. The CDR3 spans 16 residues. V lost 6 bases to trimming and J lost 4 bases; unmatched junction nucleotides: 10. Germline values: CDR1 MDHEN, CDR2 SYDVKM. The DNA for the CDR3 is TGTGCCAGCAGCGCTACCGGACAGGGGCGCGGAAACACCATATATTTT. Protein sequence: CASSATGQGRGNTIYF.

The DNA for the CDR3 is TGTGCCAGCAGCTCTCCTATCGGTGGACTGAACACTGAAGCTTTCTTT. Its protein product is CASSSPIGGLNTEAFF. This sequence joins TRBV5-4 and TRBJ1-1; D unclear. Germline values: CDR1 SGHNT, CDR2 YYREEE (reference sequence). V shed 3 bases and J shed 0 bases, with 15 bases lying between them. CDR3 length equals 16 residues.

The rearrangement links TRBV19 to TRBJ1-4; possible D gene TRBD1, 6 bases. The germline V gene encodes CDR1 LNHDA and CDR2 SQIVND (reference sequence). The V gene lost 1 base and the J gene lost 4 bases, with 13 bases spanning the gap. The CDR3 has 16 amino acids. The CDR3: CASSIGAGGNNEKLFF. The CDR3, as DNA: TGTGCCAGTAGTATAGGAGCCGGGGGCAATAATGAAAAACTGTTTTTT.

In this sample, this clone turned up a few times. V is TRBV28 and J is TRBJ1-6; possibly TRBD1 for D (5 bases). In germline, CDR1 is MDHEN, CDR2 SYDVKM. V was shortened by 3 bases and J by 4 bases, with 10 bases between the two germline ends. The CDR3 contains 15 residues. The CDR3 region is CASSFSRQYNSPLHF. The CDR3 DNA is TGTGCCAGCAGTTTTAGCAGACAGTATAATTCACCCCTCCACTTT.

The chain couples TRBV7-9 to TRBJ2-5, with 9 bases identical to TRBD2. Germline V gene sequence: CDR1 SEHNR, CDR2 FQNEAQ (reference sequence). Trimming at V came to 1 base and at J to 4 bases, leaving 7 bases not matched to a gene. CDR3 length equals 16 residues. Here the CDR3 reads CASSLGDSGSRETQYF. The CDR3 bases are TGTGCCAGCAGCTTAGGCGATAGCGGGAGTCGAGAGACCCAGTACTTC.

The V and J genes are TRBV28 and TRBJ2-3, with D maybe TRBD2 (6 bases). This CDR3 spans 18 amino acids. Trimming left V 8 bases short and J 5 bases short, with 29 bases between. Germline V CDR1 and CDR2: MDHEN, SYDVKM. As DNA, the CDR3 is TGTGCCAGCCCTCCCTGGGGCGGGGCCTTTCCTAGGGTAGATACGCAGTATTTT. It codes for CASPPWGGAFPRVDTQYF.